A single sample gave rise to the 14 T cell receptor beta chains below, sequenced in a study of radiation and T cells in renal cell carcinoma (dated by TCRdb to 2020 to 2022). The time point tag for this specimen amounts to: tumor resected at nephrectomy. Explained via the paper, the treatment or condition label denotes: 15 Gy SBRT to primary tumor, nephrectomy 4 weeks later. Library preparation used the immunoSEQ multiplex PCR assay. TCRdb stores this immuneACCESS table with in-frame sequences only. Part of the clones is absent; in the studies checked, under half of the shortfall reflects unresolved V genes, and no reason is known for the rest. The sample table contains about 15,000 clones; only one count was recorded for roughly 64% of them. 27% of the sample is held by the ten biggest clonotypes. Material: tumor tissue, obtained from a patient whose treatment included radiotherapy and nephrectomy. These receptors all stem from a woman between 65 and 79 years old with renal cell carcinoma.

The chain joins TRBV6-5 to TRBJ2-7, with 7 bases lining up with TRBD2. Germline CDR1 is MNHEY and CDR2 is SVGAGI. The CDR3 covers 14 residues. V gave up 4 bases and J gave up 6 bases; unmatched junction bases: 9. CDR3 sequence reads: CASSSGLAGSEQYF. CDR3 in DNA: TGTGCCAGCAGTTCCGGCTTAGCGGGTAGCGAGCAGTACTTC.

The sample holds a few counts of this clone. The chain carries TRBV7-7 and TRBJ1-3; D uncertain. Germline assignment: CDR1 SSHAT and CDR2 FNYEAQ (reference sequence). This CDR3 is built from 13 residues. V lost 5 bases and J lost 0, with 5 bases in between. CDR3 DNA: TGTGCCAGCAGCACCGACTCTGGAAACACCATATATTTT. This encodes CASSTDSGNTIYF.

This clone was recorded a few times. The CDR3 nucleotides are TGTGCCAGCAGTTTACCCCCTGACAGATGGAACACTGAAGCTTTCTTT. It encodes CASSLPPDRWNTEAFF. The chain recombines TRBV28 with TRBJ1-1; tentatively, D is TRBD1 (5 bases). Germline assignment: CDR1 MDHEN and CDR2 SYDVKM. The CDR3 contains 16 residues. V was pared by 2 bases and J by 1 base, with 14 bases between.

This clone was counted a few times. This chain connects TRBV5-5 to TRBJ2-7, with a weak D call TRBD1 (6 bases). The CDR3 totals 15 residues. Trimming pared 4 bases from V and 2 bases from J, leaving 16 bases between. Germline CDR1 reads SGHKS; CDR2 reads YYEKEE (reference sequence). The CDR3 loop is CASSVAPGDPYEQYF. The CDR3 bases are TGTGCCAGCAGCGTCGCCCCAGGGGACCCCTACGAGCAGTACTTC.

The CDR3 DNA reads as TGCGCCAGCAGCTTACAGTCAACTAATGAAAAACTGTTTTTT. This encodes CASSLQSTNEKLFF. This chain connects TRBV5-1 to TRBJ1-4; D not certain. V lost 2 bases to trimming and J lost 0 bases, with 5 bases between them. The CDR3 runs 14 residues. The germline CDR1 and CDR2 sequences are SGHRS and YFSETQ.

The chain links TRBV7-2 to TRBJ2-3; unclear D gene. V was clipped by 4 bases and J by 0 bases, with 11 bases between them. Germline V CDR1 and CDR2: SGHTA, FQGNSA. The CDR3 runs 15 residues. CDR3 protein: CASSSRVFSTDTQYF. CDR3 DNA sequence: TGTGCCAGCAGCTCCCGGGTTTTTAGCACAGATACGCAGTATTTT.

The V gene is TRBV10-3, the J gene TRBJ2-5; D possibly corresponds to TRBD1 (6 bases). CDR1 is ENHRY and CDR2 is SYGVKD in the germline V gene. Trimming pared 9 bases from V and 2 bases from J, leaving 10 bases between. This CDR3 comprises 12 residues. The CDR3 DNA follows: TGTGCCATTGGGGGCCCACAAGAGACCCAGTACTTC. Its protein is CAIGGPQETQYF.

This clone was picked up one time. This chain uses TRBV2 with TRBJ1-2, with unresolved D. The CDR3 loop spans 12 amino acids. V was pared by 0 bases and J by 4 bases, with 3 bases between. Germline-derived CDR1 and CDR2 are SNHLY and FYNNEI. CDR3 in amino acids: CASSEAAYGYTF. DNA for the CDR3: TGTGCCAGCAGTGAAGCTGCCTATGGCTACACCTTC.

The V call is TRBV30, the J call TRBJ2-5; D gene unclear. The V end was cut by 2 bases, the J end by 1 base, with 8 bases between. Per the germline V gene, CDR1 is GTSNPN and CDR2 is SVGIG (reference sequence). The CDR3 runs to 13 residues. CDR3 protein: CAWSLNRQETQYF. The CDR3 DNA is TGTGCCTGGAGTCTCAACCGCCAAGAGACCCAGTACTTC.

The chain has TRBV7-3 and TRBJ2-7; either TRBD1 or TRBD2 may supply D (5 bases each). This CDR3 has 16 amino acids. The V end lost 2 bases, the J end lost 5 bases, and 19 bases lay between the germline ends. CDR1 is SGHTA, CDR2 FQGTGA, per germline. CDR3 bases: TGTGCCAGCAGCTTACTCGCAGGGACCCCTGTCCACGAGCAGTACTTC. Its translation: CASSLLAGTPVHEQYF.

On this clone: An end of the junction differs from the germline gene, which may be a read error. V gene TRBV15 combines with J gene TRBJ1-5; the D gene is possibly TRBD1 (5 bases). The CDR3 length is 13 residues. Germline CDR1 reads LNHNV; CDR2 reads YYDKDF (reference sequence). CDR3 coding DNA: TGTGCCACGAGCAGCCAGGGAAGCCAGCCCCAGCATTTT. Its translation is CATSSQGSQPQHF.

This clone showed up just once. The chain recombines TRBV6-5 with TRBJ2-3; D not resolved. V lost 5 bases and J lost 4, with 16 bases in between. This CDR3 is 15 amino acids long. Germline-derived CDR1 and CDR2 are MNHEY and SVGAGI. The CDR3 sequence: CASSPFLTGADTQYF. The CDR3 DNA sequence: TGTGCCAGCAGTCCTTTTCTAACCGGCGCAGATACGCAGTATTTT.

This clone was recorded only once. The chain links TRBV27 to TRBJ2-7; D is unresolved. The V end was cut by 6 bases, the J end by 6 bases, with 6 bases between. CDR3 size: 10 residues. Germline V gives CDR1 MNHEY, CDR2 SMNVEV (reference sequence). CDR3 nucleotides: TGTGCCAGCAGGGGCATCGAGCAGTACTTC. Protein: CASRGIEQYF.

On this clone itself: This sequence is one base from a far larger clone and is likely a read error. CDR3 region: CASSQVQGGNQPQHF. The CDR3 nucleotides are TGTGCCAGCAGCCAAGTACAGGGAGGCAATCAGCCCCAGCATTTT. The V gene is TRBV7-2, the J gene TRBJ1-5; possibly TRBD1 for D (6 bases). Germline CDR1 and CDR2: SGHTA and FQGNSA. Trimming took off 5 bases at V and 2 bases at J, with 13 bases between the two ends. CDR3 length: 15 residues.